Below are 10 T cell receptor beta chains sequenced from a single sample in a study of T cells in localized non-small cell lung cancer. The assay was immunoSEQ multiplex PCR, and TCRdb's table has in-frame clones only and misses some. Of some 4,300 clones listed, approximately 30% are singletons. Sequencing used lung tumor tissue, obtained before any cancer treatment. The receptor set was obtained from a woman aged 35-75 years with stage II squamous cell lung carcinoma.

The genes are TRBV12-5 and TRBJ1-4, with a weak D call TRBD1 (6 bases). The CDR3 length is 13 residues. Germline CDR1 reads LGHNT; CDR2 reads FRNRAP. The CDR3 region has the DNA TGTGCCAGCACCAGGGGAAATAATGAAAAACTGTTTTTT. This encodes CASTRGNNEKLFF.

By its share, this clone is medium-sized (0.01 to 0.1%). V usage is TRBV6-8 and J usage is TRBJ2-1; TRBD1 might be the D (7 bases). The ends were cut back, 1 base at V and 10 bases at J, with 23 bases in the middle. CDR1 is MNHGY, CDR2 SAAAGT, per germline. CDR3 size: 17 residues. In nucleotides, the CDR3 is TGTGCCAGCAGTTACTTGGACAGGCTTAAACGGGAGCAAGAGCAGTTCTTC. This codes for CASSYLDRLKREQEQFF.

This clone showed up just a few times. The rearrangement uses TRBV9 and TRBJ1-4, with 8 nucleotides matching TRBD1. In germline, CDR1 is SGDLS, CDR2 YYNGEE. There are 14 residues in the CDR3. J was trimmed by 10 bases and V by 4 bases; bases with no gene match: 9. This CDR3 is CASSPAGQGVKLFF. The CDR3 nucleotides are TGTGCCAGCAGCCCCGCTGGACAGGGAGTAAAACTGTTTTTT.

This clone was detected a few times. The rearrangement joins TRBV6-8 to TRBJ1-1; TRBD1 aligns across 9 bases. CDR3 size: 12 residues. The germline CDR1 and CDR2 sequences are MNHGY and SAAAGT. The J segment lost 10 bases and the V segment lost 5 bases, leaving 5 bases of the junction unmatched. In DNA form, the CDR3 reads TGTGCCAGCAGTAACTTGGACAGGGGAGCTTTCTTT. This sequence encodes CASSNLDRGAFF.

This sequence joins TRBV29-1 and TRBJ2-7, with 12 nucleotides matching TRBD1. Losses at the gene ends were 0 bases for V and 6 bases for J; bases not matched to a gene: 6. CDR1 is SQVTM, CDR2 ANQGSEA, per germline. The CDR3 is made up of 15 amino acids. The CDR3 bases are TGCAGCGTTGAAGATCCGGGGACAGGGGGCTCCGAGCAGTACTTC. Its protein is CSVEDPGTGGSEQYF.

This rearrangement joins TRBV6-8 to TRBJ1-3, with D unclear. Trimming cost V 2 bases and J 2 bases, with 13 bases left between them. The germline V gene has CDR1 MNHGY and CDR2 SAAAGT. The CDR3 runs to 16 residues. The CDR3 coding sequence is TGTGCCAGCAGTTACAGTAGGGTCAGTGCTGGAAACACCATATATTTT. It encodes CASSYSRVSAGNTIYF.

This clone has just a few counts. The chain carries TRBV11-3 and TRBJ2-1; no reliable D call. Germline loops: CDR1 SGHNT, CDR2 YENEEA. V gave up 1 base and J gave up 10 bases, with 14 bases separating them. CDR3 length: 14 residues. CDR3 loop: CASSLVGRATEQFF. The CDR3 DNA reads as TGTGCCAGCAGCTTAGTCGGTCGAGCGACGGAGCAGTTCTTC.

There are a few counts of this clone. The genes are TRBV6-8 and TRBJ1-2; 8 bases map to TRBD1. The V gene end was trimmed by 10 bases and the J gene end by 8 bases; junction bases not matched to a gene: 15. This CDR3 has 14 residues. Germline CDR1 MNHGY, CDR2 SAAAGT. CDR3 amino acids: CATSPTGATGGYTF. The CDR3 DNA follows: TGTGCCACCTCACCGACAGGGGCAACGGGAGGCTACACCTTC.

This chain joins TRBV11-3 and TRBJ2-2; 9 nucleotides align to TRBD2. CDR3 size: 15 residues. The germline CDR1 and CDR2 sequences are SGHNT and YENEEA. Germline trimming cut 6 bases from V and 1 base from J; bases unmatched to any gene: 3. CDR3 residues: CASSSSGKNTGELFF. CDR3 DNA: TGTGCCAGCAGTTCTAGCGGGAAGAACACCGGGGAGCTGTTTTTT.

This clone has more than one count but fewer than ten. This chain joins TRBV18 and TRBJ1-3; D is unclear. Germline V CDR1 and CDR2: KGHSH, LQKENI. Trimming took off 0 bases at V and 0 bases at J, with 18 bases between the two ends. The CDR3 extends over 19 amino acids. The CDR3 loop reads CASSPPSEVRESSGNTIYF. The CDR3, as DNA: TGTGCCAGCTCACCACCATCCGAGGTCAGAGAGAGCTCTGGAAACACCATATATTTT.